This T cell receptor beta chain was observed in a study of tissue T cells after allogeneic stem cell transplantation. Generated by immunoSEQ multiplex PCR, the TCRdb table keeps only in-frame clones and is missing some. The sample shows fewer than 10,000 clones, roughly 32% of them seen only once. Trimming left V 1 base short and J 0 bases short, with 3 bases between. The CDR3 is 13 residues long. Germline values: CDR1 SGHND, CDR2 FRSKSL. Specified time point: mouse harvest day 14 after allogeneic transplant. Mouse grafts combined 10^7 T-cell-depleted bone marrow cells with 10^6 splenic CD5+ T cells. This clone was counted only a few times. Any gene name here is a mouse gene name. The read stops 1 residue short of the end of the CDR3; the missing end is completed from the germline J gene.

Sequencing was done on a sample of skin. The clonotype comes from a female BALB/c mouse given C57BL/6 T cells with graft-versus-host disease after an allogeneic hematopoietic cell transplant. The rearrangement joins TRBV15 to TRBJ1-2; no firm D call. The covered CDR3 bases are TGTGCCAGCAGTTTAGAGGCAAACTCCGACTACACC. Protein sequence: CASSLEANSDYT. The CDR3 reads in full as CASSLEANSDYTF.